This entry lists 32 T cell receptor beta chains sequenced from one sample in a study of blood T cell repertoires in COVID-19. The table came from immunoSEQ multiplex PCR; TCRdb's copy has only in-frame clones and leaves some out. The sample carries some 220,000 clones, around 85% recorded once. Material for sequencing was peripheral blood. These receptor sequences come from a woman between 65 and 79 years old with COVID-19, enrolled during active disease.

This chain links TRBV5-1 with TRBJ1-2, with 8 bases identical to TRBD1. CDR1 and CDR2 from the germline V gene are SGHRS and YFSETQ. V lost 2 bases and J lost 7; bases outside the gene matches: 4. This CDR3 is built from 13 residues. DNA for the CDR3: TGCGCCAGCAGCTTCGGACAGGGACGTGGCTACACCTTC. Translating it yields CASSFGQGRGYTF.

The chain has TRBV7-8 and TRBJ2-7, with 8 bases matching TRBD1. Germline V gives CDR1 SGHVS, CDR2 FQNEAQ. J was trimmed by 3 bases and V by 5 bases; bases with no gene match: 12. This CDR3 comprises 16 residues. In nucleotides, the CDR3 is TGTGCCAGCAGCGCTGGGACCGGGACAGGTGGCTACGAGCAGTACTTC. Translated, it gives CASSAGTGTGGYEQYF.

The chain couples TRBV3-1 (or the pseudogene TRBV3-2) to TRBJ2-7, with TRBD1 matching over 7 bases. J lost 3 bases, V lost 1 base, and 6 bases had no gene match. CDR1 is LGHDT, CDR2 YNNKEL, per germline (reference sequence). The length of the CDR3 is 15 residues. The CDR3 DNA reads as TGTGCCAGCAGCCAAGGATTTACAGGGGACTACGAGCAGTACTTC. The encoded protein is CASSQGFTGDYEQYF.

This chain links TRBV13 with TRBJ1-2; maybe TRBD1 (5 bases). This CDR3 has 15 amino acids. With 4 bases removed from V and 13 bases from J, the gap between germline ends came to 25 bases. The germline gives CDR1 PRHDT, CDR2 FYEKMQ (reference sequence). The CDR3 DNA reads as TGTGCCAGCAGCTCCGACGACAATGGTGGGGCTGGATGCACCTTC. This encodes CASSSDDNGGAGCTF.

For the CDR3, the DNA is TGTGCCAGCAGTACCGTGGTAGCGGCCCTCAATGAGCAGTTCTTC. Encoded protein: CASSTVVAALNEQFF. The chain employs TRBV6-2 or TRBV6-3 and TRBJ2-1, with D perhaps matching TRBD2 (6 bases). V lost 5 bases and J 6 bases, leaving 17 bases between the germline ends. Germline V gene lookup returns CDR1 MNHEY and CDR2 SVGEGT. The CDR3 has 15 residues.

V usage is TRBV7-2 and J usage is TRBJ2-3; D may be TRBD2 (6 bases). The CDR3 totals 17 residues. From germline, CDR1 is SGHTA and CDR2 FQGNSA. Between the trimmed V and J ends, which lost 3 bases and 2 bases, there was a span of 18 bases. The CDR3 here is CASSFHLAQIITDTQYF. CDR3 sequence (DNA): TGTGCCAGCAGCTTCCATCTAGCGCAGATCATCACAGATACGCAGTATTTT.

This chain links TRBV7-2 with TRBJ2-2; the match to TRBD1 covers 7 bases. J gave up 4 bases and V 5 bases, and 4 bases lay outside the gene matches. Germline CDR1 SGHTA, CDR2 FQGNSA. The CDR3 length is 14 residues. CDR3 in DNA: TGTGCCAGCAGCAGGGGGCGCACCACCGGGGAGCTGTTTTTT. Translating gives CASSRGRTTGELFF.

The gene calls are TRBV7-3 and TRBJ2-3, with TRBD1 matching over 9 bases. Trimming cost V 7 bases and J 6 bases; bases outside gene matches: 5. The CDR3 length is 13 residues. The germline V gene has CDR1 SGHTA and CDR2 FQGTGA. CDR3 DNA sequence: TGTGCCAGCACCAGGACAGGGGTGGATACGCAGTATTTT. It specifies CASTRTGVDTQYF.

This chain joins TRBV7-2 and TRBJ2-1, with 9 bases aligning to TRBD2. This CDR3 is built from 18 residues. Germline V gene lookup returns CDR1 SGHTA and CDR2 FQGNSA. Losses at the gene ends were 2 bases for V and 0 bases for J; bases not matched to a gene: 8. Here the CDR3 reads CASSLMASGVTSYNEQFF. The CDR3 DNA reads as TGTGCCAGCAGCTTAATGGCTAGCGGGGTGACCTCCTACAATGAGCAGTTCTTC.

The chain carries TRBV5-6 and TRBJ1-1; D unresolved. Germline CDR1 and CDR2: SGHDT and YYEEEE. The CDR3 covers 12 residues. The V and J ends lost 4 bases and 4 bases respectively, with 8 bases between them. The CDR3 DNA reads as TGTGCCAGCAGCGACTCTGGCACTGAAGCTTTCTTT. This sequence encodes CASSDSGTEAFF.

This chain connects TRBV27 to TRBJ2-5; 12 bases are a match to TRBD2. V dropped 6 bases and J dropped 5; count of bases not matched to a gene: 10. The CDR3 runs 16 residues. Germline V lookup: CDR1 MNHEY, CDR2 SMNVEV (reference sequence). CDR3 nucleotides: TGTGCCAGCAGCCCGACTAGCGGGAGTATTTTGGAGACCCAGTACTTC. Translation: CASSPTSGSILETQYF.

The rearrangement links TRBV25-1 to TRBJ2-5, with 8 bases fitting TRBD2. The CDR3 has 16 residues. Germline CDR1 reads MGHDK; CDR2 reads SYGVNS. Trimming took 5 bases from V and 3 from J; bases not matched to a gene: 11. For the CDR3, the DNA is TGTGCCAGCAGTCACCCCGGGCGGGGGGCGAAAGAGACCCAGTACTTC. Residues: CASSHPGRGAKETQYF. The variable domain in full, with the rest retrieved from reference TRBV25-1 and TRBJ2-5, is EADIYQTPRYLVIGTGKKITLECSQTMGHDKMYWYQQDPGMELHLIHYSYGVNSTEKGDLSSESTVSRIRTEHFPLTLESARPSHTSQYLCASSHPGRGAKETQYFGPGTRLLVL.

This clone has just one count. V is TRBV2 and J is TRBJ1-2; D perhaps matches TRBD1 (5 bases). Trimming removed 7 bases from V and 4 bases from J, with 13 bases in between. The CDR3 runs to 13 residues. Germline values: CDR1 SNHLY, CDR2 FYNNEI. This CDR3 reads CASKVQGGYGYTF. DNA for the CDR3: TGTGCCAGCAAGGTTCAGGGTGGCTATGGCTACACCTTC. The full variable domain, with the rest looked up from reference TRBV2 and TRBJ1-2, is EPEVTQTPSHQVTQMGQEVILRCVPISNHLYFYWYRQILGQKVEFLVSFYNNEISEKSEIFDDQFSVERPDGSNFTLKIRSTKLEDSAMYFCASKVQGGYGYTFGSGTRLTVV.

This chain joins TRBV7-9 and TRBJ1-1, with D hard to call. The CDR3 runs 14 residues. Germline CDR1 and CDR2: SEHNR and FQNEAQ (reference sequence). Trimming cost V 6 bases and J 1 base, with 12 bases left between them. CDR3 amino acids: CASRRDAENTEAFF. The CDR3 DNA reads as TGTGCCAGCAGGCGGGATGCAGAGAACACTGAAGCTTTCTTT.

The rearrangement uses TRBV7-8 and TRBJ1-4; 8 bases map to TRBD1. From germline, CDR1 is SGHVS and CDR2 FQNEAQ. J lost 3 bases, V lost 5 bases, and 5 bases had no gene match. The CDR3 length is 15 residues. The CDR3 coding sequence is TGTGCCAGCAGCATCCTGACAGGGGCTAATGAAAAACTGTTTTTT. Translating gives CASSILTGANEKLFF.

The chain employs TRBV4-2 and TRBJ1-6; possibly TRBD1 for D (5 bases). With 0 bases removed from V and 6 bases from J, the gap between germline ends came to 9 bases. CDR3 length equals 15 residues. From germline, CDR1 is LGHNA and CDR2 YNFKEQ. In nucleotides, the CDR3 is TGTGCCAGCAGCCAAGATACAAGGGGTAATTCACCCCTCCACTTT. It is translated as CASSQDTRGNSPLHF.

The gene calls are TRBV5-5 and TRBJ1-3; D possibly corresponds to TRBD1 (5 bases). V lost 2 bases to trimming and J lost 2 bases, with 23 bases between them. Germline V gene lookup returns CDR1 SGHKS and CDR2 YYEKEE (reference sequence). This CDR3 is 19 amino acids long. The CDR3 DNA follows: TGTGCCAGCAGCTTTAACGCCCAACCAGTTTTAGGGGCTGGAAACACCATATATTTT. Translated: CASSFNAQPVLGAGNTIYF.

The chain couples TRBV11-2 to TRBJ2-2; TRBD1 aligns across 7 bases. With 6 bases clipped from V and 2 bases from J, the junction kept 6 bases outside the gene matches. Germline V gene data show CDR1 as SGHAT and CDR2 as FQNNGV. The CDR3 has 15 amino acids. CDR3 sequence: CASRSGQTNTGELFF. CDR3 nucleotides: TGTGCCAGCAGGTCGGGACAGACAAACACCGGGGAGCTGTTTTTT. Filled out from reference TRBV11-2 and TRBJ2-2, the complete variable domain reads EAGVAQSPRYKIIEKRQSVAFWCNPISGHATLYWYQQILGQGPKLLIQFQNNGVVDDSQLPKDRFSAERLKGVDSTLKIQPAKLEDSAVYLCASRSGQTNTGELFFGEGSRLTVL.

The chain is built from TRBV9 and TRBJ2-3; 7 bases agree with TRBD1. Germline-derived CDR1 and CDR2 are SGDLS and YYNGEE. The V segment lost 4 bases and the J segment 2 bases; nucleotides outside the gene matches: 7. This CDR3 has 15 amino acids. CDR3 amino acids: CASSRRQGDTDTQYF. CDR3 in DNA: TGTGCCAGCAGCAGACGACAGGGAGACACAGATACGCAGTATTTT.

The rearrangement links TRBV2 to TRBJ1-5; D might be TRBD1 (6 bases). The length of the CDR3 is 12 residues. V was pared by 7 bases and J by 4 bases, with 8 bases between. Germline assignment: CDR1 SNHLY and CDR2 FYNNEI. The CDR3, as DNA: TGTGCCAGCAACGGACAGAATCAGCCCCAGCATTTT. Protein sequence: CASNGQNQPQHF. Using reference TRBV2 and TRBJ1-5 for the parts outside the CDR3, the full variable domain is EPEVTQTPSHQVTQMGQEVILRCVPISNHLYFYWYRQILGQKVEFLVSFYNNEISEKSEIFDDQFSVERPDGSNFTLKIRSTKLEDSAMYFCASNGQNQPQHFGDGTRLSIL.

The chain combines TRBV4-2 with TRBJ2-7; the match to TRBD1 covers 9 bases. The CDR3 is 15 residues long. The V gene end was trimmed by 4 bases and the J gene end by 3 bases; junction bases not matched to a gene: 7. The germline CDR1 and CDR2 sequences are LGHNA and YNFKEQ. Here the CDR3 reads CASSPQPGQGYEQYF. The CDR3 nucleotides are TGTGCCAGCAGCCCTCAACCGGGACAGGGCTACGAGCAGTACTTC.

The chain joins TRBV12-3 or TRBV12-4 to TRBJ2-7, with 7 bases that match TRBD1. The CDR3 sequence is 13 residues long. J gave up 7 bases and V 6 bases, and 9 bases lay outside the gene matches. CDR3 nucleotide sequence: TGTGCCAGCAGCTTTACAGGGGAAGGGGAGCAGTACTTC. The encoded protein is CASSFTGEGEQYF.

The chain combines TRBV7-3 with TRBJ2-1; weak D call: TRBD1 (6 bases). The CDR3 loop spans 15 amino acids. The V and J ends lost 4 bases and 4 bases respectively, with 14 bases between them. Germline V gene data show CDR1 as SGHTA and CDR2 as FQGTGA. The CDR3 sequence is CASSYLGTNYNEQFF. The DNA for the CDR3 is TGTGCCAGCAGCTACCTCGGGACAAATTACAATGAGCAGTTCTTC.

This sequence joins TRBV18 and TRBJ1-2, with TRBD1 identical over 8 bases. There are 13 residues in the CDR3. CDR1 is KGHSH and CDR2 is LQKENI in the germline V gene. V was clipped by 3 bases and J by 8 bases; unmatched bases: 5. The CDR3 DNA sequence: TGTGCCAGCTCACCTGACAGGGGTCAAGGCTACACCTTC. Its translation is CASSPDRGQGYTF.

The chain uses TRBV6-2 or TRBV6-3 and TRBJ2-2; 10 bases align to TRBD2. The CDR3 loop spans 17 amino acids. Germline V gene lookup returns CDR1 MNHEY and CDR2 SVGEGT. Germline trimming cut 5 bases from V and 2 bases from J; bases unmatched to any gene: 8. This CDR3 is CASSDHTSGINTGELFF. As DNA, the CDR3 is TGTGCCAGCAGTGACCACACTAGCGGGATAAACACCGGGGAGCTGTTTTTT.

V gene TRBV9 combines with J gene TRBJ2-3, with 15 bases aligning to TRBD2. CDR1 and CDR2 from the germline V gene are SGDLS and YYNGEE. The ends lost 4 bases at V and 8 bases at J; junction bases unmatched: 8. The CDR3 has 16 residues. CDR3 in amino acids: CASSPGTSGGSGTQYF. Here the CDR3 DNA reads TGTGCCAGCAGCCCAGGGACTAGCGGGGGGAGTGGTACGCAGTATTTT.

The chain recombines TRBV7-2 with TRBJ2-7, with 8 bases lining up with TRBD1. This CDR3 is 15 amino acids long. Germline V gene lookup returns CDR1 SGHTA and CDR2 FQGNSA. The V and J ends lost 5 bases and 2 bases, in that order; junction bases with no gene match: 8. CDR3: CASSQTPRGPYEQYF. Here the CDR3 DNA reads TGTGCCAGCAGCCAAACGCCCAGGGGGCCCTACGAGCAGTACTTC.

This clone was seen a single time. The chain links TRBV2 to TRBJ2-3, with 9 bases identical to TRBD2. Unmatched junction bases numbered 5, after V lost 2 bases and J lost 2 bases. Per the germline V gene, CDR1 is SNHLY and CDR2 is FYNNEI. The CDR3 runs 16 residues. CDR3 sequence reads: CASSELLAGITDTQYF. CDR3 DNA sequence: TGTGCCAGCAGTGAACTCCTAGCGGGAATCACAGATACGCAGTATTTT. Complete variable domain (other parts from reference TRBV2 and TRBJ2-3): EPEVTQTPSHQVTQMGQEVILRCVPISNHLYFYWYRQILGQKVEFLVSFYNNEISEKSEIFDDQFSVERPDGSNFTLKIRSTKLEDSAMYFCASSELLAGITDTQYFGPGTRLTVL.

This clone was counted a single time. Compared with germline, one end of the junction differs, possibly owing to a read error. This chain joins TRBV6-2 or TRBV6-3 and TRBJ1-2; D possibly corresponds to TRBD1 (5 bases). The V gene's germline CDR1 is MNHEY and CDR2 SVGEGT. The CDR3 is 14 residues long. CDR3 coding DNA: TGTGCCAGCAGTTACTCGGAGACAGCGACCATCAGTTCTTTC. Translation: CASSYSETATISSF.

The rearrangement joins TRBV29-1 to TRBJ1-2; perhaps TRBD1 as D (5 bases). Germline values: CDR1 SQVTM, CDR2 ANQGSEA. The CDR3 consists of 13 residues. V lost 8 bases and J lost 2, with 15 bases in between. The CDR3, as DNA: TGCAGCACCCGAGCGGGGGAGAACTATGGCTACACCTTC. This encodes CSTRAGENYGYTF. The variable domain in full, with the rest retrieved from reference TRBV29-1 and TRBJ1-2, is SAVISQKPSRDICQRGTSLTIQCQVDSQVTMMFWYRQQPGQSLTLIATANQGSEATYESGFVIDKFPISRPNLTFSTLTVSNMSPEDSSIYLCSTRAGENYGYTFGSGTRLTVV.

V gene TRBV7-9 combines with J gene TRBJ1-2; D perhaps matches TRBD1 (6 bases). Trimming took off 3 bases at V and 4 bases at J, with 12 bases between the two ends. Germline CDR1 reads SEHNR; CDR2 reads FQNEAQ (reference sequence). CDR3 length: 14 residues. The DNA for the CDR3 is TGTGCCAGCAGCTTGGGGGCCAGCCTCTATGGCTACACCTTC. It encodes CASSLGASLYGYTF. The full variable domain, its missing parts supplied by reference TRBV7-9 and TRBJ1-2, is DTGVSQNPRHKITKRGQNVTFRCDPISEHNRLYWYRQTLGQGPEFLTYFQNEAQLEKSRLLSDRFSAERPKGSFSTLEIQRTEQGDSAMYLCASSLGASLYGYTFGSGTRLTVV.

This rearrangement joins TRBV7-9 to TRBJ1-3, with D uncertain. Germline V gene lookup returns CDR1 SEHNR and CDR2 FQNEAQ (reference sequence). V gave up 5 bases and J gave up 7 bases, with 12 bases separating them. The length of the CDR3 is 13 residues. The CDR3 spells CASSPRAINTIYF. The CDR3 DNA follows: TGTGCCAGCAGCCCCCGCGCCATTAACACCATATATTTT.